This T cell receptor (beta chain) was sequenced during a study of response to subunit inactivated influenza vaccine. Study outcomes and limitations: The authors proposed limited new T cell recruitment per seasonal influenza vaccination.

TCRdb redid the calling of the RT-PCR reads with MiXCR, one entry per CDR3 protein. The repertoire consists of around 790,000 distinct CDR3 sequences, with 21% occurring once and the leading ten covering roughly 10%. This clonotype has a count of ten or more. Its antigen is still unknown. Per the germline V gene, CDR1 is SQVTM and CDR2 is ANQGSEA. The CDR3 runs to 14 residues. Trimming removed 7 bases from V and 0 bases from J; junction bases left unmatched: 5. The source was PBMCs from blood, collected roughly 5 days after vaccination. This TCR was recovered from a man aged 50-59 years who received an inactivated influenza vaccine. The chain carries TRBV29-1 and TRBJ2-2; TRBD2 agrees at 7 bases. This chain's CDR3 is CSAERDSNTGELFF. CDR3 in DNA: TGCAGCGCAGAGCGGGACTCGAACACCGGGGAGCTGTTTTTT.